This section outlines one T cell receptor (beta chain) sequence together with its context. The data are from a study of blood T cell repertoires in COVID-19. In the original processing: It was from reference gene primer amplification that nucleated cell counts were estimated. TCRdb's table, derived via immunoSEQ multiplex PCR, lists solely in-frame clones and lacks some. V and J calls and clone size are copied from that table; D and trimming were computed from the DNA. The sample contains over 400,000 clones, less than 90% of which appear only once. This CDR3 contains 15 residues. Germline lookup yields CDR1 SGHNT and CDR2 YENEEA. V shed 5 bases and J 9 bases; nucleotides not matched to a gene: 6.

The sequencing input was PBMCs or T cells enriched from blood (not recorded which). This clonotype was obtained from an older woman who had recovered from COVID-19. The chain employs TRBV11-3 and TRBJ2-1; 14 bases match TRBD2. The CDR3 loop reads CASSPGLAGAGEQFF. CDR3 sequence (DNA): TGTGCCAGCAGCCCGGGACTAGCGGGGGCGGGTGAGCAGTTCTTC. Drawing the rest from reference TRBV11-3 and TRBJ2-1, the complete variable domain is EAGVVQSPRYKIIEKKQPVAFWCNPISGHNTLYWYLQNLGQGPELLIRYENEEAVDDSQLPKDRFSAERLKGVDSTLKIQPAELGDSAVYLCASSPGLAGAGEQFFGPGTRLTVL.